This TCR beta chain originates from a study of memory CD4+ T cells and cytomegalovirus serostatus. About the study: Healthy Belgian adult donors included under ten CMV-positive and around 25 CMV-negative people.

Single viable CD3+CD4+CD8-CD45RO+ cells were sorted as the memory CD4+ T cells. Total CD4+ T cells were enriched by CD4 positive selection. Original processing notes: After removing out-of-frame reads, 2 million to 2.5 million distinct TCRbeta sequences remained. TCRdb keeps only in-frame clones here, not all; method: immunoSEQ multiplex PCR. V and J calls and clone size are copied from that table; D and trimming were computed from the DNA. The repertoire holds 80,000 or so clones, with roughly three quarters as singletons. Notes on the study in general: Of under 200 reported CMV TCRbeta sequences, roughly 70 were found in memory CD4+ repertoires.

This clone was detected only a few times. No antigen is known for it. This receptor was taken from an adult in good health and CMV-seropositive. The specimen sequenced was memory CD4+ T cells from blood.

The CDR3 loop reads CASSFTRTEAFF. DNA of the CDR3: TGTGCCAGCAGCTTCACCAGGACTGAAGCTTTCTTT. The gene calls are TRBV7-8 and TRBJ1-1; D remains unclear. Trimming removed 3 bases from V and 5 bases from J, with 7 bases in between. This CDR3 has 12 residues. CDR1 SGHVS and CDR2 FQNEAQ come from the germline V gene.